Listed here is a single TCR beta chain. Losses at the gene ends were 4 bases for V and 6 bases for J; bases not matched to a gene: 7. The V gene's germline CDR1 is MDHEN and CDR2 SYDVKM. This CDR3 has 15 residues. Original processing notes: Reference gene primer amplification yielded estimated nucleated cell counts. Profiled with immunoSEQ multiplex PCR; TCRdb holds only in-frame clones, not every one. V, J and clone size were drawn from that table, and D and trimming were deduced from the DNA. The table includes approximately 100,000 clones, approximately 88% detected once. This sample is drawn from a study of blood T cell repertoires in COVID-19. Study-wide background: T cells, B-cell-depleted T cells, or PBMCs provided the cDNA or gDNA that served as material.

Input material: peripheral blood. The V call is TRBV28, the J call TRBJ2-7; 12 bases match TRBD2. The source of this sequence is an older woman with acute or convalescent COVID-19. The CDR3 bases are TGTGCCAGCAGTTCGGCTAGCGGGGGGGTAGGCGAGCAGTACTTC. This codes for CASSSASGGVGEQYF.